Listed here are 14 T cell receptor beta chains from one sample, sequenced in a study of cytomegalovirus exposure and HLA in healthy donors. The primer mix had 60 Vbeta and 13 Jbeta primers. TCRdb's table, derived via immunoSEQ multiplex PCR, lists solely in-frame clones and lacks some. Here the sample spans some 200,000 clones, around 86% being singletons. The sequenced sample consisted of PBMCs. The receptors here all came from a man aged 50-60 years in good health and CMV-seronegative.

Worth noting for this clone: This CDR3 is also generated by other DNA sequences in the sample. The chain is built from TRBV18 and TRBJ1-2; TRBD1 might be the D (5 bases). Germline-derived CDR1 and CDR2 are KGHSH and LQKENI. This CDR3 region has 13 residues. Trimming cost V 2 bases and J 4 bases, with 8 bases left between them. In DNA, the CDR3 is TGTGCCAGCTCACCAGGGGCAGGCTATGGCTACACCTTC. It yields the protein CASSPGAGYGYTF.

The chain joins TRBV11-2 to TRBJ2-7; 7 bases fit TRBD1. The CDR3 extends over 13 amino acids. After removal of 5 bases from V and 6 bases from J, the junction contained 7 bases not matched to a gene. Looked up from germline, CDR1 is SGHAT and CDR2 is FQNNGV. Here the CDR3 DNA reads TGTGCCAGCAGCCCGGGACAGAGGGGCGAGCAGTACTTC. Its protein product is CASSPGQRGEQYF.

The chain carries TRBV6-1 and TRBJ1-1; D remains unclear. From germline, CDR1 is MNHNS and CDR2 SASEGT. This CDR3 has 13 amino acids. The ends were cut back, 2 bases at V and 8 bases at J, with 12 bases in the middle. The CDR3 coding sequence is TGTGCCAGCAGTGAAAGGTGGAGGAGCGAAGCTTTCTTT. Amino acids: CASSERWRSEAFF.

Worth noting for this clone: Germline is not matched at one junction end, which may reflect a read error. The chain recombines TRBV7-9 with TRBJ2-3; 10 nucleotides match TRBD2. Germline CDR1 and CDR2: SEHNR and FQNEAQ (reference sequence). CDR3 length: 16 residues. CDR3 sequence (DNA): TGTTCCAGCAAACCCGAGCTAGCGGGAGCGGCAGATACGCAGTATTTT. As protein: CSSKPELAGAADTQYF.

This chain uses TRBV28 with TRBJ2-1; perhaps TRBD2 as D (5 bases). Germline loops: CDR1 MDHEN, CDR2 SYDVKM. V was cut by 3 bases and J by 7 bases, with 10 bases left in between. This CDR3 has 13 residues. The CDR3: CASSFVARNEQFF. In nucleotides, the CDR3 is TGTGCCAGCAGTTTTGTAGCGAGGAATGAGCAGTTCTTC.

This chain joins TRBV2 and TRBJ2-7; 8 bases line up with TRBD1. V was pared by 10 bases and J by 0 bases, with 8 bases of the junction left unmatched. The CDR3 length is 14 residues. The germline V gene encodes CDR1 SNHLY and CDR2 FYNNEI. As DNA, the CDR3 is TGTGCCAACGCTCGGGACAGGAGCTCCTACGAGCAGTACTTC. Translating it yields CANARDRSSYEQYF.

V gene TRBV5-7 combines with J gene TRBJ2-7, with 8 bases that match TRBD2. TRBV5-7 is an ORF, with its function uncertain. The junction had 8 bases not matched to a gene; V was cut back by 2 bases and J by 4 bases. CDR3 length equals 15 residues. CDR3 loop: CASSFGGGHAYEQYF. CDR3 DNA sequence: TGTGCCAGCAGCTTCGGGGGGGGACACGCTTACGAGCAGTACTTC.

This chain uses TRBV19 with TRBJ2-5; 7 positions match TRBD1. The better agreement between TRBJ2-7 and the DNA end casts doubt on the J call. From germline, CDR1 is LNHDA and CDR2 SQIVND (reference sequence). The CDR3 is 16 residues long. In nucleotides, the CDR3 is TGTGCCAGTAGTATAGATCGGGTCAGGGGGTCCTACGAGCAGTACTTC. Translated: CASSIDRVRGSYEQYF.

The chain employs TRBV29-1 and TRBJ2-7; 9 bases are a match to TRBD2. Germline assignment: CDR1 SQVTM and CDR2 ANQGSEA. The ends lost 4 bases at V and 0 bases at J; junction bases unmatched: 13. The CDR3 loop spans 17 amino acids. The CDR3 protein is CSVGGVGREGDSYEQYF. The CDR3 coding sequence is TGCAGCGTTGGGGGGGTCGGGCGGGAGGGCGACTCCTACGAGCAGTACTTC.

The sample holds one count of this clone. This sequence joins TRBV7-8 and TRBJ1-6; 7 bases line up with TRBD1. The junction had 11 bases not matched to a gene; V was cut back by 5 bases and J by 10 bases. CDR1 SGHVS and CDR2 FQNEAQ come from the germline V gene. The CDR3 is made up of 15 amino acids. The chain's CDR3 is CASSPPDRTRSPLHF. In nucleotides, the CDR3 is TGTGCCAGCAGCCCTCCGGACAGGACAAGGTCACCCCTCCACTTT.

The chain has TRBV19 and TRBJ2-2; weak D call: TRBD1 (5 bases). Looked up from germline, CDR1 is LNHDA and CDR2 is SQIVND (reference sequence). CDR3 length: 15 amino acids. The V end lost 8 bases, the J end lost 1 base, and 14 bases lay between the germline ends. CDR3 loop: CASAQGLWNTGELFF. The DNA for the CDR3 is TGTGCCAGTGCCCAGGGTTTATGGAACACCGGGGAGCTGTTTTTT. The complete variable domain, with remaining parts taken from reference TRBV19 and TRBJ2-2, reads DGGITQSPKYLFRKEGQNVTLSCEQNLNHDAMYWYRQDPGQGLRLIYYSQIVNDFQKGDIAEGYSVSREKKESFPLTVTSAQKNPTAFYLCASAQGLWNTGELFFGEGSRLTVL.

The chain couples TRBV30 to TRBJ2-1, with 9 nucleotides matching TRBD2. Germline assignment: CDR1 GTSNPN and CDR2 SVGIG (reference sequence). The J segment lost 5 bases and the V segment lost 2 bases, leaving 16 bases of the junction unmatched. The CDR3 extends over 18 amino acids. The DNA of the CDR3 is TGTGCCTGGAGTCCCGGTAGGGGCGGGAGGGACGTAAACAATGAGCAGTTCTTC. It translates to CAWSPGRGGRDVNNEQFF. The full variable domain, rest sourced from reference TRBV30 and TRBJ2-1, is SQTIHQWPATLVQPVGSPLSLECTVEGTSNPNLYWYRQAAGRGLQLLFYSVGIGQISSEVPQNLSASRPQDRQFILSSKKLLLSDSGFYLCAWSPGRGGRDVNNEQFFGPGTRLTVL.

The chain uses TRBV7-9 and TRBJ2-1, with D possibly TRBD2 on 6 matching bases. The CDR3 has 13 amino acids. Germline V lookup: CDR1 SEHNR, CDR2 FQNEAQ (reference sequence). Deletions cut 2 bases from V and 9 bases from J, with 11 bases between. CDR3 coding DNA: TGTGCCAGCAGCTTAACGGGGGTGGGTGAGCAGTTCTTC. Its protein is CASSLTGVGEQFF.

This chain connects TRBV5-1 to TRBJ2-7, with D tentatively TRBD2 (6 bases). CDR1 is SGHRS and CDR2 is YFSETQ in the germline V gene. CDR3 length: 14 amino acids. The germline V and J ends were trimmed by 4 bases and 6 bases, with 17 bases remaining between them. The CDR3 region has the DNA TGCGCCAGCAGCCGCGGGACTGCTTTAGTCGAGCAGTACTTC. Amino acids: CASSRGTALVEQYF.